This entry features one T cell receptor beta chain sequence. Its specificity is not known. These data are taken from a study of OX40 agonist ivuxolimab in advanced cancers. Study details: Patients in the trial were receiving intravenous ivuxolimab every 2 weeks, at doses of 0.01 to 10 mg/kg. Patients achieving partial responses numbered three: one hepatocellular carcinoma case and two cutaneous melanoma cases.

The germline V gene has CDR1 SGDLS and CDR2 YYNGEE. Trimming removed 0 bases at V and 7 bases at J, with 11 bases between. The CDR3 is 14 amino acids. General study findings and limits: The CD4+ and CD8+ T cells in the blood had expanded clonally by week 6 at 0.1 to 3.0 mg/kg. The investigators did not determine what antigen specificity the expanded peripheral T cells had.

Repertoires were generated with immunoSEQ multiplex PCR, while TCRdb's copy carries only in-frame clones and drops some. This sample has tens of thousands of clones, with around 90% found just once. The receptor's source is an adult with an advanced solid tumor such as melanoma, head and neck, liver or kidney cancer. The V gene is TRBV9, the J gene TRBJ2-1; D unresolved. The sequencing here drew on CD4+ or CD8+ T cells sorted from blood, taken in a trial of the OX40 agonist ivuxolimab. CDR3 region: CASSVDGSWNEQFF. CDR3 DNA: TGTGCCAGCAGCGTAGACGGCAGTTGGAATGAGCAGTTCTTC.